This T cell receptor beta chain was recovered during a study of cytomegalovirus exposure and HLA in healthy donors. Trimming cost V 2 bases and J 2 bases, with 8 bases left between them. Per germline, CDR1 MNHNY and CDR2 SVGAGI (reference sequence). The CDR3 contains 14 residues. In the PCR, 60 Vbeta and 13 Jbeta primers were used. Produced via immunoSEQ multiplex PCR; TCRdb's table is partial and in-frame only. The table lists fewer than 150,000 clones, roughly three quarters of them singletons. This receptor was taken from a woman between 50 and 59 years old in good health and CMV-seronegative. The sample taken for sequencing was PBMCs. The V call is TRBV6-6, the J call TRBJ2-3; TRBD2 is a possible D gene (6 bases). CDR3 protein: CASSYGGNTDTQYF. The CDR3 nucleotides are TGTGCCAGCAGTTACGGGGGGAACACAGATACGCAGTATTTT.